Following are 10 T cell receptor beta chains from one sample sequenced in a study of PD-1 blockade in classical Hodgkin lymphoma. Data came from immunoSEQ multiplex PCR; TCRdb stores just in-frame clones and leaves some out. The table lists over 10,000 clones, around 90% of them singletons, with roughly 22% in the top ten. Brentuximab vedotin exposure varied, and every patient relapsed after autologous stem cell transplantation. Source: peripheral blood mononuclear cells (PBMCs), taken at baseline. The receptors stem from a human donor with classical Hodgkin lymphoma.

This clone was seen once. The chain carries TRBV30 and TRBJ1-2; 9 nucleotides agree with TRBD1. V was clipped by 1 base and J by 6 bases; unmatched bases: 9. This CDR3 is 15 amino acids long. The germline CDR1 and CDR2 sequences are GTSNPN and SVGIG (reference sequence). The CDR3 here is CAWSGDEQGADGYTF. The CDR3 DNA reads TGTGCCTGGAGTGGGGATGAACAGGGGGCGGATGGCTACACCTTC.

The V call is TRBV27, the J call TRBJ2-7; D perhaps matches TRBD1 (6 bases). The germline V and J ends were trimmed by 2 bases and 2 bases, with 7 bases remaining between them. The CDR3 covers 13 residues. From germline, CDR1 is MNHEY and CDR2 SMNVEV (reference sequence). The CDR3 is CASSLAGAYEQYF. The CDR3, as DNA: TGTGCCAGCAGTTTAGCAGGGGCCTACGAGCAGTACTTC.

This clone was picked up a small number of times. The J gene is TRBJ1-2, the V gene TRBV2; no clear D. Germline V gene data show CDR1 as SNHLY and CDR2 as FYNNEI. This CDR3 comprises 10 residues. V gave up 10 bases and J gave up 6 bases, with 9 bases separating them. CDR3 region: CATTRNGYTF. CDR3 DNA: TGTGCCACGACTAGAAATGGCTACACCTTC.

The CDR3 spells CVRAALGGANDIQYF. The CDR3 DNA reads as TGTGTCAGAGCCGCCCTTGGAGGGGCGAATGACATTCAGTACTTC. The chain joins TRBV7-5 to TRBJ2-4; TRBD2 is the table's D call and was not checked against the DNA. TRBV7-5 is a known pseudogene. The CDR3 is 15 residues long.

The chain combines TRBV19 with TRBJ2-1; 12 bases fit TRBD2. This CDR3 contains 18 residues. CDR1 is LNHDA and CDR2 is SQIVND in the germline V gene (reference sequence). V lost 3 bases to trimming and J lost 3 bases; unmatched junction nucleotides: 9. Written as DNA, the CDR3 is TGTGCCAGTAGTATTGTATCGGAGACTAGCGGGAGCTACAATGAGCAGTTCTTC. Protein product: CASSIVSETSGSYNEQFF.

The CDR3 sequence: CASSCFHRGRRNNSPLHF. DNA for the CDR3: TGTGCCAGCAGTTGCTTCCACAGGGGGCGAAGAAATAATTCACCCCTCCACTTT. The chain has TRBV6-8 and TRBJ1-6, with TRBD1 matching 9 bases. The CDR3 spans 18 residues. Germline values: CDR1 MNHGY, CDR2 SAAAGT. Trimming cost V 4 bases and J 5 bases; bases outside gene matches: 12.

This clone has only one observation. This chain uses TRBV6-5 with TRBJ1-5, with D hard to call. The CDR3 sequence is 14 residues long. The V and J ends lost 9 bases and 6 bases respectively, with 18 bases between them. Germline loops: CDR1 MNHEY, CDR2 SVGAGI. The chain's CDR3 is CARVLTLLAQPQHF. Here the CDR3 DNA reads TGTGCCAGAGTCCTAACCCTGCTCGCTCAGCCCCAGCATTTT.

This clone was counted only a few times. V and J are TRBV27 and TRBJ2-2, with D maybe TRBD2 (5 bases). This CDR3 contains 15 residues. With 3 bases removed from V and 8 bases from J, the gap between germline ends came to 16 bases. CDR1 and CDR2 from the germline V gene are MNHEY and SMNVEV (reference sequence). The CDR3 DNA follows: TGTGCCAGCAGTTTGACCCGGGGAGCCGTTGGGGAGCTGTTTTTT. Amino acids: CASSLTRGAVGELFF.

V and J are TRBV5-4 and TRBJ1-1; 7 bases are shared with TRBD1. Losses at the gene ends were 2 bases for V and 2 bases for J; bases not matched to a gene: 6. The germline V gene encodes CDR1 SGHNT and CDR2 YYREEE (reference sequence). The CDR3 loop spans 15 amino acids. CDR3 sequence reads: CASSLQQGRNTEAFF. For the CDR3, the DNA is TGTGCCAGCAGCTTACAACAGGGGCGAAACACTGAAGCTTTCTTT. Variable domain in full (rest from reference TRBV5-4 and TRBJ1-1): ETGVTQSPTHLIKTRGQQVTLRCSSQSGHNTVSWYQQALGQGPQFIFQYYREEENGRGNFPPRFSGLQFPNYSSELNVNALELDDSALYLCASSLQQGRNTEAFFGQGTRLTVV.

The V and J genes are TRBV6-6 and TRBJ2-7; 8 nucleotides align to TRBD1. Germline lookup yields CDR1 MNHNY and CDR2 SVGAGI (reference sequence). The V segment lost 2 bases and the J segment 5 bases; nucleotides outside the gene matches: 8. The CDR3 is 15 residues long. CDR3 sequence: CASSYPGQAKNEQYF. DNA for the CDR3: TGTGCCAGCAGTTACCCGGGACAGGCGAAGAACGAGCAGTACTTC.